This T cell receptor beta chain was recorded in a study of regulatory T cells in long-lasting Graves disease. As for time point: newly diagnosed GD, antithyroid drugs for less than 3 months. Extracted PBMC RNA gave rise to the TCR library. The table lists this clonotype with many counts. The trim removed 5 bases at V and 5 bases at J, leaving 4 bases unmatched. The CDR3 runs to 14 residues. Germline V gene sequence: CDR1 MNHNS, CDR2 SASEGT. Through Arm-PCR of CDR3 regions and iRepertoire HTBI primers, TCR beta libraries were built. TCRdb re-called the multiplex PCR reads with MiXCR, one entry per CDR3 protein. The sample lists 400,000 to 450,000 distinct CDR3 sequences; roughly 15% were seen once. These sequences were also reported in another study, on T cells in Graves' hyperthyroidism and ophthalmopathy. According to that study: Hyperthyroidism was newly diagnosed in patients aged 18 to 65 (duration under 2 months).

The V gene is TRBV6-1, the J gene TRBJ2-5; 11 nucleotides agree with TRBD2. The clonotype comes from a young woman with Graves disease. The material sequenced was peripheral blood mononuclear cells (PBMCs), taken at new diagnosis, from a patient treated with antithyroid drugs. CDR3 protein: CASSPSGRPETQYF. The CDR3 DNA reads as TGTGCCAGCAGTCCTAGCGGGAGGCCGGAGACCCAGTACTTC.